The 21 T cell receptor beta chains in this list originate from one sample, sequenced in a study of response to subunit inactivated influenza vaccine. TCRdb re-analysed the RT-PCR reads in MiXCR, keeping a single row per CDR3 protein. Among fewer than 600,000 distinct CDR3 sequences, roughly 7.9% were seen once, and the ten largest hold around 13%. This specimen consisted of PBMCs from blood, obtained about 23 months after vaccination. The receptor source for this set is a man in his fifties or sixties who received an inactivated influenza vaccine.

The V call is TRBV30, the J call TRBJ1-5; D unclear. The germline V gene has CDR1 GTSNPN and CDR2 SVGIG (reference sequence). The CDR3 extends over 13 amino acids. V lost 5 bases and J lost 7, with 15 bases in between. DNA of the CDR3: TGTGCCTGGTCCAGCGGCGCCGGACAGCCCCAGCATTTT. Its translation is CAWSSGAGQPQHF.

The CDR3, as DNA: TGCAGTGCCCCATGGGGTTCCTCTGGAGATGCACCCCTCCACTTT. Translating it yields CSAPWGSSGDAPLHF. This chain connects TRBV20-1 to TRBJ1-6; D is unclear. The CDR3 consists of 15 residues. Germline assignment: CDR1 DFQATT and CDR2 SNEGSKA (reference sequence). V was shortened by 6 bases and J by 11 bases, with 23 bases between the two germline ends.

The chain carries TRBV20-1 and TRBJ2-5, with 12 positions matching TRBD2. Losses at the gene ends were 1 base for V and 4 bases for J; bases not matched to a gene: 7. Germline CDR1 is DFQATT and CDR2 is SNEGSKA (reference sequence). This CDR3 contains 16 residues. The CDR3 nucleotides are TGCAGTGCTAGAGCTAGCGGGAGGGCTTCTGGAGAGACCCAGTACTTC. This translates into CSARASGRASGETQYF.

This clonotype was seen a handful of times. The J gene is TRBJ2-1, the V gene TRBV18; a possible D gene is TRBD2 (6 bases). This CDR3 comprises 14 residues. The V gene's germline CDR1 is KGHSH and CDR2 LQKENI. Trimming removed 4 bases from V and 5 bases from J, with 12 bases in between. CDR3 sequence reads: CASSHGSSHNEQFF. In nucleotides, the CDR3 is TGTGCCAGCTCACACGGGAGTTCCCACAATGAGCAGTTCTTC.

This clonotype was observed a handful of times. This CDR3 is CSVDSSGRAHNEQFF. The CDR3 DNA reads as TGCAGCGTTGATTCTAGCGGGAGGGCCCACAATGAGCAGTTCTTC. The chain links TRBV29-1 to TRBJ2-1; 12 nucleotides line up with TRBD2. J was trimmed by 5 bases and V by 3 bases; bases with no gene match: 5. The germline CDR1 and CDR2 sequences are SQVTM and ANQGSEA. The CDR3 has 15 amino acids.

This clonotype was counted at least ten times. The DNA of the CDR3 is TGTGCCAGCAGTTTCAGCCTGAGCACAGATACGCAGTATTTT. Translated: CASSFSLSTDTQYF. This rearrangement joins TRBV12-3 or TRBV12-4 to TRBJ2-3; D unresolved. CDR3 size: 14 residues. V dropped 3 bases and J dropped 0 bases, with 7 bases sitting between them.

The rearrangement joins TRBV12-3 or TRBV12-4 to TRBJ2-7, with D tentatively TRBD1 (6 bases). Trimming shortened V by 1 base and J by 5 bases, and 21 bases separated the two germline ends. The CDR3 has 17 amino acids. CDR3 protein: CASSLGSPGTLGDEQYF. The DNA of the CDR3 is TGTGCCAGCAGTTTAGGCTCGCCCGGGACACTAGGGGACGAGCAGTACTTC.

The chain has TRBV7-2 and TRBJ1-1; D possibly corresponds to TRBD1 (6 bases). The CDR3 has 15 amino acids. Germline V CDR1 and CDR2: SGHTA, FQGNSA. V was pared by 3 bases and J by 4 bases, with 15 bases between. This CDR3 reads CASSLAFDRSTEAFF. The CDR3 coding sequence is TGTGCCAGCAGCTTGGCTTTTGACAGGAGCACTGAAGCTTTCTTT.

The sample holds many counts of this clonotype. The J gene is TRBJ1-2, the V gene TRBV7-2, with a tentative D call TRBD1 (6 bases). Germline CDR1 and CDR2: SGHTA and FQGNSA. Trimming shortened V by 0 bases and J by 6 bases, and 8 bases separated the two germline ends. This CDR3 contains 13 residues. The CDR3 loop is CASSLAKGDGYTF. DNA of the CDR3: TGTGCCAGCAGCTTAGCGAAGGGGGATGGCTACACCTTC.

The V call is TRBV7-8, the J call TRBJ2-5; 10 bases line up with TRBD2. Germline CDR1 is SGHVS and CDR2 is FQNEAQ. The CDR3 consists of 17 residues. With V trimmed by 1 base and J by 0 bases, 5 bases remained unmatched. CDR3 bases: TGTGCCAGCAGCTTAGATGCTAGCGGGGGCTACCAAGAGACCCAGTACTTC. The encoded protein is CASSLDASGGYQETQYF.

This sequence joins TRBV18 and TRBJ2-2; no firm D call. Trimming removed 6 bases at V and 1 base at J, with 9 bases between. Germline CDR1 reads KGHSH; CDR2 reads LQKENI. This CDR3 contains 14 residues. DNA of the CDR3: TGTGCCAGCTCTCCAAACGAGAACACCGGGGAGCTGTTTTTT. Translated: CASSPNENTGELFF.

This sequence joins TRBV7-2 and TRBJ1-6; D unresolved. V was pared by 2 bases and J by 15 bases, with 17 bases between. Germline CDR1 SGHTA, CDR2 FQGNSA. The CDR3 loop spans 14 amino acids. DNA for the CDR3: TGTGCCAGCAGCTTATTAGCCGGCCTTCAGGACCTCCACTTT. It encodes CASSLLAGLQDLHF.

This chain links TRBV7-8 with TRBJ1-1, with D hard to call. Germline CDR1 reads SGHVS; CDR2 reads FQNEAQ. V was clipped by 1 base and J by 1 base, with 13 bases between them. The CDR3 loop spans 16 amino acids. CDR3 region: CASSLVRLARNTEAFF. As DNA, the CDR3 is TGTGCCAGCAGCTTAGTTAGGCTCGCCAGGAACACTGAAGCTTTCTTT.

This clonotype was detected ten times or more. The chain uses TRBV11-2 and TRBJ2-7; 7 bases map to TRBD2. V gave up 3 bases and J gave up 6 bases; unmatched junction bases: 8. The CDR3 is 14 residues long. Germline loops: CDR1 SGHAT, CDR2 FQNNGV. The CDR3 bases are TGTGCCAGCAGCTTCCGGACTAGTGAGCGCGAGCAGTACTTC. It yields the protein CASSFRTSEREQYF.

Many counts were recorded for this clonotype. The V and J genes are TRBV29-1 and TRBJ2-1, with TRBD2 matching over 8 bases. V lost 5 bases and J lost 6; bases outside the gene matches: 3. The CDR3 consists of 12 residues. From germline, CDR1 is SQVTM and CDR2 ANQGSEA. As DNA, the CDR3 is TGCAGCGTTCTCGGGAGGGTCAATGAGCAGTTCTTC. It translates to CSVLGRVNEQFF.

In its sample, this clonotype was seen many times. DNA of the CDR3: TGTGCCAGCAGGGGCCAGCGAGATACCGGGGAGCTGTTTTTT. Its translation: CASRGQRDTGELFF. The rearrangement joins TRBV28 to TRBJ2-2; D gene ambiguous. This CDR3 spans 14 amino acids. Per germline, CDR1 MDHEN and CDR2 SYDVKM. The V and J ends lost 6 bases and 5 bases respectively, with 13 bases between them.

In this sample, this clonotype turned up many times. The rearrangement uses TRBV7-9 and TRBJ2-7; 7 bases are shared with TRBD2. Germline V gene lookup returns CDR1 SEHNR and CDR2 FQNEAQ (reference sequence). The CDR3 runs to 13 residues. The V and J ends lost 5 bases and 5 bases, in that order; junction bases with no gene match: 6. The CDR3 region has the DNA TGTGCCAGCAGCGGATCCGGACTAGACGAGCAGTACTTC. It encodes CASSGSGLDEQYF.

CDR3 nucleotides: TGTGCCAGCAGTTTAGCGGGAGGGACTTACTACGAGCAGTACTTC. Translating it yields CASSLAGGTYYEQYF. The rearrangement links TRBV28 to TRBJ2-7; 9 bases are a match to TRBD2. CDR3 length equals 15 residues. Germline-derived CDR1 and CDR2 are MDHEN and SYDVKM. Trimming removed 2 bases from V and 3 bases from J; junction bases left unmatched: 5.

V usage is TRBV12-3 or TRBV12-4 and J usage is TRBJ2-7, with TRBD2 as a possible D gene (6 bases). The V end lost 4 bases, the J end lost 5 bases, and 15 bases lay between the germline ends. CDR3 length equals 14 residues. Written as DNA, the CDR3 is TGTGCCAGCAGTTCGACGGGACTTCAGAACGAGCAGTACTTC. This sequence encodes CASSSTGLQNEQYF.

This clonotype was detected a few times. The chain uses TRBV5-1 and TRBJ2-3; D unresolved. Germline values: CDR1 SGHRS, CDR2 YFSETQ. Trimming removed 0 bases from V and 2 bases from J, with 4 bases in between. This CDR3 region has 13 residues. The CDR3 sequence: CASSLDNTDTQYF. The CDR3 DNA follows: TGCGCCAGCAGCTTGGATAACACAGATACGCAGTATTTT.

This clonotype was seen a handful of times. The chain has TRBV20-1 and TRBJ2-5; 9 bases fit TRBD2. J lost 4 bases, V lost 5 bases, and 14 bases had no gene match. The CDR3 sequence is 16 residues long. Germline CDR1 and CDR2: DFQATT and SNEGSKA (reference sequence). The CDR3 protein is CSAADVGLAGSETQYF. The CDR3 DNA follows: TGCAGTGCTGCGGACGTCGGGCTAGCGGGATCAGAGACCCAGTACTTC.